Each of the 9 T cell receptor beta chains below was sequenced from the same sample in a study of OX40 agonist ivuxolimab in advanced cancers. TCRdb keeps only in-frame clones here, not all; method: immunoSEQ multiplex PCR. The sample consists of more than 55,000 clones, around 90% of them appearing once. The material sequenced was CD4+ or CD8+ T cells sorted from blood, taken in a trial of the OX40 agonist ivuxolimab. These receptor sequences come from an adult with an advanced solid tumor such as melanoma, head and neck, liver or kidney cancer.

The genes are TRBV11-2 and TRBJ2-7, with TRBD1 matching 8 bases. Trimming cost V 5 bases and J 6 bases; bases outside gene matches: 9. The CDR3 is 14 amino acids. In germline, CDR1 is SGHAT, CDR2 FQNNGV. CDR3 loop: CASSTLTGEAEQYF. The CDR3 region has the DNA TGTGCCAGCAGCACGTTGACAGGGGAGGCCGAGCAGTACTTC.

The chain carries TRBV7-2 and TRBJ2-1; tentative D call: TRBD2 (6 bases). Germline CDR1 reads SGHTA; CDR2 reads FQGNSA. The CDR3 is 12 amino acids. Trimming shortened V by 2 bases and J by 8 bases, and 7 bases separated the two germline ends. The DNA for the CDR3 is TGTGCCAGCAGCTTATCGGGGGATGAGCAGTTCTTC. It is translated as CASSLSGDEQFF. The full variable domain, completed using reference TRBV7-2 and TRBJ2-1, is GAGVSQSPSNKVTEKGKDVELRCDPISGHTALYWYRQSLGQGLEFLIYFQGNSAPDKSGLPSDRFSAERTGGSVSTLTIQRTQQEDSAVYLCASSLSGDEQFFGPGTRLTVL.

This chain links TRBV28 with TRBJ1-3; TRBD1 is a possible D gene (6 bases). In germline, CDR1 is MDHEN, CDR2 SYDVKM. CDR3 length: 16 amino acids. Between the trimmed V and J ends, which lost 3 bases and 0 bases, there was a span of 12 bases. The CDR3 DNA sequence: TGTGCCAGCAGTTTGGGGGGGGCAAACTCTGGAAACACCATATATTTT. This encodes CASSLGGANSGNTIYF.

The rearrangement links TRBV11-3 to TRBJ2-7; D is perhaps TRBD2 (5 bases). This CDR3 contains 14 residues. Germline V gene lookup returns CDR1 SGHNT and CDR2 YENEEA. Deletions cut 0 bases from V and 5 bases from J, with 11 bases between. CDR3: CASSLDHGVDEQYF. The CDR3 bases are TGTGCCAGCAGCTTAGATCACGGGGTGGACGAGCAGTACTTC.

The rearrangement links TRBV18 to TRBJ2-4; 11 bases fit TRBD1. CDR3 length: 15 residues. Trimming took 5 bases from V and 3 from J; bases not matched to a gene: 3. Germline V gene lookup returns CDR1 KGHSH and CDR2 LQKENI. The CDR3 DNA reads TGTGCCAGCTCAGGACAGGGGGCAGTCAAAAACATTCAGTACTTC. Translated: CASSGQGAVKNIQYF.

The chain joins TRBV6-6 to TRBJ1-2; D remains ambiguous. Per germline, CDR1 MNHNY and CDR2 SVGAGI (reference sequence). Trimming shortened V by 2 bases and J by 7 bases, and 14 bases separated the two germline ends. This CDR3 region has 14 residues. The CDR3 reads CASSYMSGTGGYTF. The CDR3 bases are TGTGCCAGCAGTTACATGTCGGGAACGGGTGGCTACACCTTC.

The chain couples TRBV11-2 to TRBJ2-2; 9 bases align to TRBD1. Trimming took 5 bases from V and 1 from J; bases not matched to a gene: 2. In germline, CDR1 is SGHAT, CDR2 FQNNGV. This CDR3 region has 15 residues. Written as DNA, the CDR3 is TGTGCCAGCAGCACGGGACAGGGGAACACCGGGGAGCTGTTTTTT. It translates to CASSTGQGNTGELFF.

V gene TRBV5-8 combines with J gene TRBJ1-1; no definite D call. Between the trimmed V and J ends, which lost 1 base and 6 bases, there was a span of 4 bases. This CDR3 has 11 residues. The germline CDR1 and CDR2 sequences are SGHTS and YDEGEE. The CDR3 spells CASSLRSEAFF. The CDR3, as DNA: TGTGCCAGCAGCTTGAGATCTGAAGCTTTCTTT.

This sequence joins TRBV7-2 and TRBJ1-3, with D possibly being TRBD1 (6 bases). Trimming stripped 5 bases from V and 8 bases from J, with 13 bases between. CDR3 length equals 13 residues. Germline V lookup: CDR1 SGHTA, CDR2 FQGNSA. This CDR3 is CASSPGEVYTIYF. In nucleotides, the CDR3 is TGTGCCAGCAGCCCAGGGGAGGTCTACACCATATATTTT.